The 28 T cell receptor beta chains reported below all come from one sample, sequenced in a study of Graves' ophthalmopathy and Graves' hyperthyroidism. The authors amplified TCR beta CDR3 regions from RNA transcripts. HTBI-primed first-round RT-PCR preceded second-round multiplex PCR. TCRdb reanalysed the multiplex PCR reads using MiXCR and keeps one entry per CDR3 protein. The top ten hold 40% to 45% of the sample, which has about 740,000 distinct CDR3 sequences, about 44% seen once. What was sequenced was peripheral blood. These receptor sequences come from an adult man with Graves' ophthalmopathy.

The genes are TRBV10-3 and TRBJ1-2, with TRBD1 as a possible D gene (6 bases). Germline V gives CDR1 ENHRY, CDR2 SYGVKD. This CDR3 contains 16 residues. The ends were cut back, 6 bases at V and 4 bases at J, with 21 bases in the middle. CDR3 loop: CAIRAANTGGVYGYTF. For the CDR3, the DNA is TGTGCCATCAGAGCGGCGAACACCGGGGGCGTCTATGGCTACACCTTC.

The gene calls are TRBV5-5 and TRBJ1-5; maybe TRBD1 (5 bases). CDR1 SGHKS and CDR2 YYEKEE come from the germline V gene (reference sequence). The germline V and J ends were trimmed by 0 bases and 6 bases, with 10 bases remaining between them. The CDR3 is made up of 14 amino acids. The CDR3 loop reads CASSLVGDRQPQHF. The CDR3 DNA follows: TGTGCCAGCAGCTTGGTGGGGGACCGTCAGCCCCAGCATTTT.

With respect to this clonotype: A much larger clone lies one base from this, so it may be a read error. The J gene is TRBJ1-2, the V gene TRBV10-3; D not certain. The germline V and J ends were trimmed by 10 bases and 7 bases, with 19 bases remaining between them. CDR3 length: 13 amino acids. Germline V gene data show CDR1 as ENHRY and CDR2 as SYGVKD. DNA of the CDR3: TGTGCCAGCAGCACCACCGGGAGCTGTGGCTACACCTTC. As protein: CASSTTGSCGYTF.

This clonotype has a count of ten or more. V usage is TRBV9 and J usage is TRBJ1-6; D not certain. The germline CDR1 and CDR2 sequences are SGDLS and YYNGEE. V was shortened by 4 bases and J by 6 bases, with 17 bases between the two germline ends. CDR3 size: 16 residues. The CDR3 protein is CASSFSPGGTNSPLHF. In DNA, the CDR3 is TGTGCCAGCAGCTTCTCCCCGGGAGGTACTAATTCACCCCTCCACTTT.

The gene calls are TRBV20-1 and TRBJ2-3, with D unclear. CDR3 size: 13 residues. V lost 6 bases, J lost 4 bases, and 14 bases lay in between. Germline CDR1 reads DFQATT; CDR2 reads SNEGSKA (reference sequence). Here the CDR3 DNA reads TGCAGTGCCACACACCCGTATGCAGATACGCAGTATTTT. It specifies CSATHPYADTQYF.

About this clonotype itself: Mismatch with germline at one junction end may stem from a read error. The chain links TRBV11-2 to TRBJ2-7; 10 bases fit TRBD2. CDR3 length: 14 amino acids. Germline V lookup: CDR1 SGHAT, CDR2 FQNNGV. CDR3 DNA: TGTGCCGGCAGCTCACTAGCGGGACCCTACGAGCAGTACTTC. It yields the protein CAGSSLAGPYEQYF.

A few counts support this clonotype. J is TRBJ1-1 and V is TRBV6-6; no clear D. V lost 10 bases, J lost 5 bases, and 5 bases lay in between. Looked up from germline, CDR1 is MNHNY and CDR2 is SVGAGI (reference sequence). CDR3 length: 9 amino acids. CDR3 sequence: CATGTEAFF. The DNA for the CDR3 is TGTGCCACCGGTACTGAAGCTTTCTTT.

This clonotype has only a few counts. The V call is TRBV7-9, the J call TRBJ2-5; no firm D call. The ends were cut back, 2 bases at V and 0 bases at J, with 10 bases in the middle. Germline CDR1 and CDR2: SEHNR and FQNEAQ (reference sequence). The CDR3 has 15 residues. CDR3 bases: TGTGCCAGCAGCTTAAATCAGCAGTACCAAGAGACCCAGTACTTC. Translation gives CASSLNQQYQETQYF.

This clonotype was found many times. The genes are TRBV15 and TRBJ1-4; D is unresolved. This CDR3 is 14 amino acids long. The V and J ends lost 1 base and 7 bases respectively, with 10 bases between them. The germline gives CDR1 LNHNV, CDR2 YYDKDF (reference sequence). The CDR3 DNA is TGTGCCACCAGCAGAGGGATTCGCGGTGAAAAACTGTTTTTT. This translates into CATSRGIRGEKLFF.

This clonotype was detected only once. This chain links TRBV29-1 with TRBJ2-7; weak D call: TRBD2 (6 bases). The CDR3 has 10 amino acids. Deletions cut 7 bases from V and 6 bases from J, with 10 bases between. Germline values: CDR1 SQVTM, CDR2 ANQGSEA. CDR3 residues: CSGRAGEQYF. Written as DNA, the CDR3 is TGCAGCGGGAGGGCCGGCGAGCAGTACTTC.

The rearrangement links TRBV6-5 to TRBJ1-1; D may be TRBD1 (6 bases). The germline V gene encodes CDR1 MNHEY and CDR2 SVGAGI. The V end lost 6 bases, the J end lost 3 bases, and 23 bases lay between the germline ends. This CDR3 is 17 amino acids long. The CDR3 DNA sequence: TGTGCCAGCAGCGAACACGTGGCTCGGGGGGCTGACACTGAAGCTTTCTTT. It specifies CASSEHVARGADTEAFF.

Ten or more counts support this clonotype. This chain links TRBV11-2 with TRBJ1-1; D call uncertain. The V and J ends lost 5 bases and 11 bases respectively, with 12 bases between them. In germline, CDR1 is SGHAT, CDR2 FQNNGV. The length of the CDR3 is 11 residues. The CDR3 coding sequence is TGTGCCAGCAGCAACAGTGCTACGGCTTTCTTT. It is translated as CASSNSATAFF. The full variable domain, its missing parts supplied by reference TRBV11-2 and TRBJ1-1, is EAGVAQSPRYKIIEKRQSVAFWCNPISGHATLYWYQQILGQGPKLLIQFQNNGVVDDSQLPKDRFSAERLKGVDSTLKIQPAKLEDSAVYLCASSNSATAFFGQGTRLTVV.

V and J are TRBV5-1 and TRBJ2-7; D is unclear. The germline V gene has CDR1 SGHRS and CDR2 YFSETQ. With 4 bases removed from V and 4 bases from J, the gap between germline ends came to 18 bases. CDR3 length: 15 residues. CDR3 nucleotide sequence: TGCGCCAGCAGCCAAGTTTCTGGCCTCGGGTACGAGCAGTACTTC. Its translation is CASSQVSGLGYEQYF.

This clonotype showed up many times. Its ends do not fully match the called genes, so a read error is possible. The chain recombines TRBV24-1 with TRBJ1-5, with D maybe TRBD1 (5 bases). CDR3 length: 13 residues. Per the germline V gene, CDR1 is KGHDR and CDR2 is SFDVKD. The CDR3 sequence is CASSYSQGQPQHF. As DNA, the CDR3 is TGTGCCAGCAGTTACTCCCAGGGTCAGCCCCAGCATTTT.

The rearrangement links TRBV10-3 to TRBJ1-5, with 10 bases lining up with TRBD1. The CDR3 is 15 residues long. Per germline, CDR1 ENHRY and CDR2 SYGVKD. V shed 5 bases, J shed 6 bases, and the junction held 7 bases outside the gene matches. CDR3 in DNA: TGTGCCATCAGTTACTCGGACAGGGGGAGTCAGCCCCAGCATTTT. Translating gives CAISYSDRGSQPQHF.

This clonotype has more than one count but fewer than ten. The genes are TRBV15 and TRBJ1-6; D is unclear. The length of the CDR3 is 12 residues. The germline V gene has CDR1 LNHNV and CDR2 YYDKDF (reference sequence). V was trimmed by 4 bases and J by 7 bases, leaving 5 bases between them. CDR3 nucleotide sequence: TGTGCCACCAGCACCTCCAATTCACCCCTCCACTTT. Its protein product is CATSTSNSPLHF.

The table lists this clonotype with a few counts. J is TRBJ1-1 and V is TRBV20-1; D unresolved. Germline CDR1 DFQATT, CDR2 SNEGSKA (reference sequence). V dropped 6 bases and J dropped 3 bases, with 17 bases sitting between them. The CDR3 is 14 amino acids. The CDR3 DNA is TGCAGTGCCCAATCCTCCCCTGAGGACACTGAAGCTTTCTTT. Amino acid sequence: CSAQSSPEDTEAFF.

The chain joins TRBV15 to TRBJ2-7; no clear D gene. The CDR3 length is 15 residues. The germline CDR1 and CDR2 sequences are LNHNV and YYDKDF (reference sequence). V was cut by 0 bases and J by 7 bases, with 16 bases left in between. The CDR3 loop is CATSRDTAGSDEQYF. CDR3 nucleotide sequence: TGTGCCACCAGCAGAGATACCGCAGGCTCGGATGAGCAGTACTTC.

The rearrangement links TRBV6-1 to TRBJ2-7, with 12 bases fitting TRBD2. This CDR3 has 16 residues. V lost 5 bases to trimming and J lost 2 bases; unmatched junction nucleotides: 7. Per the germline V gene, CDR1 is MNHNS and CDR2 is SASEGT. The CDR3 sequence is CASSYTWTSGTYEQYF. Here the CDR3 DNA reads TGTGCCAGCAGTTACACTTGGACTAGCGGGACCTACGAGCAGTACTTC.

This clonotype came up a few times. The J gene is TRBJ2-7, the V gene TRBV12-3 or TRBV12-4; D call uncertain. V gave up 7 bases and J gave up 3 bases, with 16 bases separating them. The CDR3 loop spans 14 amino acids. Written as DNA, the CDR3 is TGTGCCAGCAAGATAGACGGGTTAGGCTACGAGCAGTACTTC. The encoded protein is CASKIDGLGYEQYF.

As regards this clonotype: Its ends do not fully match the called genes, so a read error is possible. The chain is built from TRBV10-3 and TRBJ2-7, with D maybe TRBD2 (6 bases). The germline CDR1 and CDR2 sequences are ENHRY and SYGVKD. CDR3 length: 14 amino acids. Here the CDR3 DNA reads TGTGCCAGCAGTTACGTACGGGAGTTGAACGAGCAGTACTTC. Its translation is CASSYVRELNEQYF.

The chain recombines TRBV7-9 with TRBJ2-7; 8 nucleotides agree with TRBD1. The CDR3 has 12 amino acids. From germline, CDR1 is SEHNR and CDR2 FQNEAQ (reference sequence). Germline trimming cut 6 bases from V and 6 bases from J; bases unmatched to any gene: 4. CDR3 sequence (DNA): TGTGCCAGCAGACCACAGGGGGGCGAGCAGTACTTC. Protein sequence: CASRPQGGEQYF.

A word on this clonotype: Possible read error: a much larger clone is one base away. CDR3 sequence: CASSLIGPRTEAFF. CDR3 bases: TGTGCCAGTAGCCTGATAGGGCCGCGAACTGAAGCTTTCTTT. J is TRBJ1-1 and V is TRBV19; D remains unclear. This CDR3 has 14 residues. Germline V gene data show CDR1 as LNHDA and CDR2 as SQIVND (reference sequence). V was shortened by 6 bases and J by 5 bases, with 16 bases between the two germline ends.

About this clonotype: The missing conserved phenylalanine or tryptophan at the end of this CDR3 makes a read error likely. The DNA is left out, because the CDR3 cannot be placed on it with certainty; the CDR3 is given as TCRdb lists it. The J gene is TRBJ2-2, the V gene TRBV5-6; the DNA was not used to check the table's D call, TRBD1. The CDR3 contains 11 residues when both ends are counted. Germline assignment: CDR1 SGHDT and CDR2 YYEEEE. The CDR3 loop is CASSLIGTGLV.

In the case of this clonotype: The germline gene is not matched at one end of the junction; a read error may be the cause. The chain uses TRBV10-3 and TRBJ2-7; D perhaps matches TRBD1 (6 bases). Germline V lookup: CDR1 ENHRY, CDR2 SYGVKD. There are 18 residues in the CDR3. The CDR3 nucleotides are TGTGCCAGCAGTTTTGATCGTCAGCTAGGGGGTTACTCCTACGAGCAGTACTTC. Translating it yields CASSFDRQLGGYSYEQYF.

This clonotype was counted only a few times. The chain couples TRBV5-6 to TRBJ1-2, with D hard to call. Looked up from germline, CDR1 is SGHDT and CDR2 is YYEEEE. CDR3 size: 12 residues. The V end lost 0 bases, the J end lost 7 bases, and 7 bases lay between the germline ends. The CDR3 protein is CASSLEPVGYTF. In nucleotides, the CDR3 is TGTGCCAGCAGCTTGGAACCGGTTGGCTACACCTTC.

A word on this clonotype: At one end, the junction sequence differs from germline, possibly due to a read error. This chain joins TRBV7-9 and TRBJ1-6; D gene ambiguous. From germline, CDR1 is SEHNR and CDR2 FQNEAQ (reference sequence). The CDR3 is 15 residues long. The CDR3 spells CASSRGLSYNSPLHF. The CDR3 nucleotides read TGCGCCAGCAGCCGCGGGCTCTCCTATAATTCACCCCTCCACTTT. The variable domain in full, with the rest retrieved from reference TRBV7-9 and TRBJ1-6, is DTGVSQNPRHKITKRGQNVTFRCDPISEHNRLYWYRQTLGQGPEFLTYFQNEAQLEKSRLLSDRFSAERPKGSFSTLEIQRTEQGDSAMYLCASSRGLSYNSPLHFGNGTRLTVT.

This clonotype was detected a few times. The gene calls are TRBV7-8 and TRBJ2-7; D is unclear. Germline CDR1 reads SGHVS; CDR2 reads FQNEAQ. There are 14 residues in the CDR3. Trimming took off 3 bases at V and 3 bases at J, with 12 bases between the two ends. CDR3 coding DNA: TGTGCCAGCAGCTTCTCTGCCCAATTCTACGAGCAGTACTTC. Its translation is CASSFSAQFYEQYF.